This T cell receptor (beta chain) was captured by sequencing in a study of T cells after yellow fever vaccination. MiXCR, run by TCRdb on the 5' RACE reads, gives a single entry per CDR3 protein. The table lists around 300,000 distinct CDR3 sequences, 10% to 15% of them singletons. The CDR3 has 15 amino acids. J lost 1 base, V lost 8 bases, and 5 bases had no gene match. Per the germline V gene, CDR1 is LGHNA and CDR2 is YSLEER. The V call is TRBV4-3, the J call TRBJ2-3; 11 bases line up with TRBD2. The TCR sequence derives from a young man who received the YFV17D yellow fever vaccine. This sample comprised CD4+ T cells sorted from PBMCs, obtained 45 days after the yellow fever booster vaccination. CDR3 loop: CASRSGRGGTDTQYF. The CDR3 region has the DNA TGCGCCAGCCGTAGCGGGAGGGGGGGCACAGATACGCAGTATTTT.